The TCR beta chain described here comes from a study of identifying expanded T cells in peripheral blood. Collection occurred without any documented infections or immune events in donors. Germline CDR1 MDHEN, CDR2 SYDVKM. The CDR3 contains 15 residues. With 6 bases removed from V and 5 bases from J, the gap between germline ends came to 19 bases. This table comes from immunoSEQ multiplex PCR, and its TCRdb copy is limited to in-frame clones, with some not included. The profile shows roughly 100,000 clones, 88% of them singletons. This sequence originates from a person aged 18 to 75 in good health. The specimen sequenced was blood. This chain connects TRBV28 to TRBJ1-1; D not certain. CDR3 sequence: CASSPSGREQTEAFF. CDR3 DNA: TGTGCCAGCAGCCCTTCCGGGCGTGAACAAACTGAAGCTTTCTTT.